This T cell receptor beta chain was captured by sequencing in a study of Tregs in tolerant kidney transplant recipients. Note on this clone: Its cognate antigen is unknown.

The method was immunoSEQ multiplex PCR; TCRdb's version includes in-frame clones alone and lacks a portion of them. This sample yields more than 90,000 clones, of which around 91% are seen a single time; roughly 0.63% belongs to the top ten. Unstimulated Tregs (CD4+CD25+CD127-) and CD4+CD25- non-Tregs were sorted from PBMCs. Study-wide findings and caveats: The most relevant donor-specific Treg TCRbeta repertoire apparently came from expansion with activated donor B cells. Biological reproducibility was not directly addressed, but technical replication error appeared minimal. Few patients were studied, so findings need validation in larger groups.

The receptor comes from a human donor in good health. What was sequenced was CD4+ T cells from blood.

The CDR3 DNA sequence: TGTGCCAGCAACACTCGCGGTGGGGCGAACACTGAAGCTTTCTTT. This codes for CASNTRGGANTEAFF. J is TRBJ1-1 and V is TRBV6-6, with D perhaps TRBD1 (5 bases). In germline, CDR1 is MNHNY, CDR2 SVGAGI (reference sequence). This CDR3 spans 15 amino acids. V lost 7 bases, J lost 1 base, and 16 bases lay in between.